This TCR beta chain was identified in a study of siplizumab effects on memory and regulatory T cells. CDR1 is MDHEN and CDR2 is SYDVKM in the germline V gene. V lost 8 bases to trimming and J lost 5 bases, with 9 bases between them. The CDR3 contains 12 residues. Per sample, 85,000 to 100,000 TCR templates underwent assay. Assay used: immunoSEQ multiplex PCR; TCRdb lists only in-frame clones, some missing. In the table there are tens of thousands of clones, 93% of which are singletons. As to this clone: Its cognate antigen is unknown.

Study results and limitations: Suppressive function of proliferating Tregs from siplizumab cultures was not confirmed.

The TCR was taken from a human donor in good health. The sequenced sample was CD8+ T cells sorted from blood. The chain couples TRBV28 to TRBJ2-2; D gene uncertain. The CDR3 nucleotides read TGTGCCAGCTTGGGAATTACCGGGGAGCTGTTTTTT. Translating it yields CASLGITGELFF.